This passage covers 32 T cell receptor beta chains from one sample sequenced in a study of control samples from healthy donors and cancer patients. TCRdb keeps only in-frame clones here, not all; method: immunoSEQ multiplex PCR. The sample has about 130,000 clones, under 90% seen once. Input material: PBMCs. All receptors come from a man aged 50 to 59 with head and neck cancer.

The chain recombines TRBV7-2 with TRBJ2-1, with 14 bases matching TRBD2. CDR1 is SGHTA and CDR2 is FQGNSA in the germline V gene. The CDR3 consists of 18 residues. Losses at the gene ends were 3 bases for V and 6 bases for J; bases not matched to a gene: 10. The chain's CDR3 is CASSFRTSGRKVGNEQFF. In nucleotides, the CDR3 is TGTGCCAGCAGCTTCCGGACTAGCGGGAGGAAAGTAGGCAATGAGCAGTTCTTC.

This chain connects TRBV9 to TRBJ2-7, with D possibly called TRBD1 or TRBD2 (5 bases each). This CDR3 comprises 15 residues. Germline V lookup: CDR1 SGDLS, CDR2 YYNGEE. The V end was cut by 2 bases, the J end by 0 bases, with 12 bases between. The CDR3, as DNA: TGTGCCAGCAGCGTTGGGACGGGGAGCTCCTACGAGCAGTACTTC. Translated, it gives CASSVGTGSSYEQYF. Full variable domain (outside the CDR3, taken from reference TRBV9 and TRBJ2-7): DSGVTQTPKHLITATGQRVTLRCSPRSGDLSVYWYQQSLDQGLQFLIQYYNGEERAKGNILERFSAQQFPDLHSELNLSSLELGDSALYFCASSVGTGSSYEQYFGPGTRLTVT.

The rearrangement joins TRBV27 to TRBJ2-1; D may be TRBD1 or TRBD2 (5 bases each). Trimming stripped 6 bases from V and 4 bases from J, with 13 bases between. CDR1 is MNHEY, CDR2 SMNVEV, per germline (reference sequence). The CDR3 extends over 14 amino acids. The CDR3 here is CASSPWDLYNEQFF. CDR3 nucleotide sequence: TGTGCCAGCAGCCCCTGGGACCTGTACAATGAGCAGTTCTTC.

The V gene is TRBV5-1, the J gene TRBJ1-1; no reliable D call. The CDR3 is 15 amino acids. CDR1 and CDR2 from the germline V gene are SGHRS and YFSETQ. Trimming cost V 4 bases and J 3 bases, with 16 bases left between them. The CDR3 region is CASSPKGGEYTEAFF. CDR3 DNA: TGCGCCAGCAGCCCGAAAGGCGGGGAATACACTGAAGCTTTCTTT.

Only one count was recorded for this clone. The chain employs TRBV5-4 and TRBJ2-7; TRBD1 matches 10 bases. V trimming: 5 bases; J trimming: 2 bases; junction bases outside the gene matches: 7. Per the germline V gene, CDR1 is SGHNT and CDR2 is YYREEE (reference sequence). The CDR3 runs 15 residues. The CDR3 here is CASRSRGQGAYEQYF. In DNA, the CDR3 is TGTGCCAGCAGGTCCAGAGGACAGGGGGCCTACGAGCAGTACTTC. The variable domain in full, completed from reference TRBV5-4 and TRBJ2-7, reads ETGVTQSPTHLIKTRGQQVTLRCSSQSGHNTVSWYQQALGQGPQFIFQYYREEENGRGNFPPRFSGLQFPNYSSELNVNALELDDSALYLCASRSRGQGAYEQYFGPGTRLTVT.

The chain recombines TRBV2 with TRBJ1-1; D is uncertain. CDR3 length: 14 residues. The V gene's germline CDR1 is SNHLY and CDR2 FYNNEI. Trimming removed 8 bases from V and 0 bases from J, with 13 bases in between. The DNA for the CDR3 is TGTGCCAGCGGAAGGGAGGCGGTGAACACTGAAGCTTTCTTT. Protein product: CASGREAVNTEAFF.

The gene calls are TRBV18 and TRBJ2-1, with 7 bases aligning to TRBD1. The CDR3 extends over 14 amino acids. The germline V gene encodes CDR1 KGHSH and CDR2 LQKENI. J was trimmed by 12 bases and V by 6 bases; bases with no gene match: 14. The CDR3 DNA reads as TGTGCCAGCTCCCCCATAGAGCCAGGGGGTGGGCAGTTCTTC. Translating it yields CASSPIEPGGGQFF.

J is TRBJ2-5 and V is TRBV5-1, with unresolved D. V lost 7 bases and J lost 2, with 6 bases in between. Germline V gene sequence: CDR1 SGHRS, CDR2 YFSETQ. The CDR3 has 11 residues. CDR3 sequence: CASGGQETQYF. The CDR3 DNA sequence: TGCGCCAGCGGCGGACAAGAGACCCAGTACTTC.

The chain is built from TRBV6-5 and TRBJ2-1; D unclear. The CDR3 consists of 15 residues. CDR1 and CDR2 (germline): MNHEY, SVGAGI. V gave up 7 bases and J gave up 6 bases, with 19 bases separating them. DNA for the CDR3: TGTGCCAGCATCCCCGGCAGGCGAAAAAGCAATGAGCAGTTCTTC. Translating gives CASIPGRRKSNEQFF.

The V gene is TRBV12-3 or TRBV12-4, the J gene TRBJ2-5; D might be TRBD1 or TRBD2, each matching 7 bases. The length of the CDR3 is 13 residues. The V and J ends lost 11 bases and 4 bases respectively, with 17 bases between them. This CDR3 is CASSGGAAETQYF. The CDR3 DNA follows: TGTGCCTCATCAGGGGGGGCCGCAGAGACCCAGTACTTC.

The CDR3 spells CASSYERGTYNEQFF. The CDR3 bases are TGTGCCAGCAGTTACGAGCGGGGAACCTACAATGAGCAGTTCTTC. J is TRBJ2-1 and V is TRBV6-5, with 7 bases matching TRBD2. The CDR3 is 15 amino acids. The trim removed 2 bases at V and 2 bases at J, leaving 3 bases unmatched. Germline assignment: CDR1 MNHEY and CDR2 SVGAGI.

The chain combines TRBV19 with TRBJ1-1; D possibly corresponds to TRBD1 (6 bases). The CDR3 runs 14 residues. V was pared by 6 bases and J by 1 base, with 12 bases between. Germline loops: CDR1 LNHDA, CDR2 SQIVND (reference sequence). The CDR3 here is CASSPGTTNTEAFF. For the CDR3, the DNA is TGTGCCAGTAGCCCCGGGACAACGAACACTGAAGCTTTCTTT.

The chain uses TRBV19 and TRBJ1-1; D remains unclear. The germline V gene has CDR1 LNHDA and CDR2 SQIVND (reference sequence). The CDR3 runs 13 residues. The germline V and J ends were trimmed by 6 bases and 4 bases, with 12 bases remaining between them. CDR3 nucleotides: TGTGCCAGTAGATTAGGGCGGAGCACTGAAGCTTTCTTT. As protein: CASRLGRSTEAFF.

The chain joins TRBV11-1 to TRBJ2-1; no reliable D call. The germline V and J ends were trimmed by 2 bases and 5 bases, with 16 bases remaining between them. The CDR3 covers 16 residues. In germline, CDR1 is SGHAT, CDR2 FQDESV (reference sequence). The CDR3 DNA reads as TGTGCCAGCAGCTTAAGGCAGCATCGAGTAAACAATGAGCAGTTCTTC. Protein product: CASSLRQHRVNNEQFF.

V usage is TRBV10-2 and J usage is TRBJ2-3; 10 nucleotides line up with TRBD2. Trimming removed 3 bases from V and 2 bases from J; junction bases left unmatched: 20. The CDR3 spans 21 residues. Germline CDR1 reads WSHSY; CDR2 reads SAAADI. The CDR3 sequence is CASSDMDREKYTSGDTDTQYF. The CDR3, as DNA: TGCGCCAGCAGTGATATGGACAGGGAAAAGTATACTAGCGGGGACACAGATACGCAGTATTTT.

This rearrangement joins TRBV12-3 or TRBV12-4 to TRBJ1-6, with D unclear. The CDR3 is 12 amino acids. Trimming removed 3 bases at V and 9 bases at J, with 6 bases between. CDR3: CASSFSRSPLHF. The CDR3 region has the DNA TGTGCCAGCAGTTTCTCCCGTTCACCCCTCCACTTT.

The table lists this clone with a few counts. The rearrangement uses TRBV7-2 and TRBJ2-5; D might be TRBD1 (6 bases). From germline, CDR1 is SGHTA and CDR2 FQGNSA. This CDR3 has 14 residues. V shed 1 base and J shed 4 bases, with 10 bases lying between them. The chain's CDR3 is CASSLGARGETQYF. The CDR3 region has the DNA TGTGCCAGCAGCTTAGGGGCCAGGGGAGAGACCCAGTACTTC.

A few counts support this clone. The gene calls are TRBV29-1 and TRBJ2-7; D remains ambiguous. The germline V gene has CDR1 SQVTM and CDR2 ANQGSEA. The CDR3 spans 12 residues. The V and J ends lost 7 bases and 5 bases respectively, with 15 bases between them. This CDR3 is CSGSLGEDEQYF. DNA of the CDR3: TGCAGCGGCTCCTTGGGTGAGGACGAGCAGTACTTC.

The chain carries TRBV11-2 and TRBJ2-5, with TRBD2 matching over 10 bases. CDR3 length: 14 amino acids. Looked up from germline, CDR1 is SGHAT and CDR2 is FQNNGV. J was trimmed by 5 bases and V by 4 bases; bases with no gene match: 4. CDR3 protein: CASSYSGGGETQYF. CDR3 bases: TGTGCCAGCAGCTACAGCGGGGGGGGCGAGACCCAGTACTTC.

The genes are TRBV5-1 and TRBJ2-3, with 10 positions matching TRBD2. Germline-derived CDR1 and CDR2 are SGHRS and YFSETQ. This CDR3 has 16 residues. Losses at the gene ends were 1 base for V and 4 bases for J; bases not matched to a gene: 6. The CDR3, as DNA: TGCGCCAGCAGCTTGACTCTAGCGGGAGCTCCAGATACGCAGTATTTT. Translating it yields CASSLTLAGAPDTQYF.

The J gene is TRBJ2-1, the V gene TRBV27; TRBD1 agrees at 11 bases. J gave up 8 bases and V 7 bases, and 13 bases lay outside the gene matches. The CDR3 is 16 residues long. CDR1 is MNHEY and CDR2 is SMNVEV in the germline V gene (reference sequence). This CDR3 reads CASTFIGTGGEDEQFF. CDR3 DNA sequence: TGTGCCAGCACCTTTATCGGGACAGGGGGTGAGGATGAGCAGTTCTTC.

The V gene is TRBV5-1, the J gene TRBJ2-3, with TRBD2 matching 8 bases. CDR1 SGHRS and CDR2 YFSETQ come from the germline V gene. Unmatched junction bases numbered 5, after V lost 2 bases and J lost 6 bases. This CDR3 spans 14 amino acids. As DNA, the CDR3 is TGCGCCAGCAGCTTCGGACTAGCCCCCGATACGCAGTATTTT. Protein sequence: CASSFGLAPDTQYF.

The chain is built from TRBV18 and TRBJ2-7; 8 bases agree with TRBD1. V dropped 3 bases and J dropped 3; count of bases not matched to a gene: 13. CDR1 and CDR2 from the germline V gene are KGHSH and LQKENI. This CDR3 has 17 amino acids. CDR3 sequence (DNA): TGTGCCAGCTCACCGGGAGCGGACAGGGATGCTGGCTACGAGCAGTACTTC. Its translation is CASSPGADRDAGYEQYF.

This chain uses TRBV7-4 with TRBJ1-1; D unclear. V was cut by 4 bases and J by 4 bases, with 13 bases left in between. The CDR3 totals 14 residues. Per germline, CDR1 SGHVT and CDR2 SQSDAQ. The CDR3 is CASSSKSYPTEAFF. The DNA of the CDR3 is TGTGCCAGCAGCTCTAAGTCCTATCCCACTGAAGCTTTCTTT.

The count of this clone is one. The chain is built from TRBV7-9 and TRBJ1-2; D is unresolved. The V end was cut by 5 bases, the J end by 9 bases, with 13 bases between. Germline V lookup: CDR1 SEHNR, CDR2 FQNEAQ (reference sequence). The CDR3 runs to 12 residues. In nucleotides, the CDR3 is TGTGCCAGCAGCCCGCTGATGGGGAGCTACACCTTC. Amino acids: CASSPLMGSYTF.

This chain uses TRBV10-3 with TRBJ1-1; no clear D. The CDR3 contains 14 residues. Germline lookup yields CDR1 ENHRY and CDR2 SYGVKD. Trimming shortened V by 2 bases and J by 3 bases, and 10 bases separated the two germline ends. Written as DNA, the CDR3 is TGTGCCATCAGTGAGGGGGTAGAGGACACTGAAGCTTTCTTT. This translates into CAISEGVEDTEAFF.

V and J are TRBV12-3 or TRBV12-4 and TRBJ2-7; D is undetermined. V lost 5 bases, J lost 6 bases, and 14 bases lay in between. This CDR3 is built from 13 residues. CDR3 sequence: CASSPGRKLEQYF. The CDR3 bases are TGTGCCAGCAGTCCCGGACGAAAACTCGAGCAGTACTTC.

The V call is TRBV19, the J call TRBJ1-4, with unresolved D. Germline V CDR1 and CDR2: LNHDA, SQIVND (reference sequence). Trimming left V 6 bases short and J 0 bases short, with 8 bases between. CDR3 length: 14 amino acids. CDR3 in amino acids: CASRESATNEKLFF. CDR3 DNA: TGTGCCAGTAGAGAATCTGCAACTAATGAAAAACTGTTTTTT.

The J gene is TRBJ2-1, the V gene TRBV6-5; a weak D match, TRBD1 (6 bases). Germline V gene sequence: CDR1 MNHEY, CDR2 SVGAGI. CDR3 length equals 14 residues. The V and J ends lost 0 bases and 6 bases respectively, with 9 bases between them. The CDR3 is CASSYSGQSNEQFF. DNA of the CDR3: TGTGCCAGCAGTTACTCCGGACAGAGCAATGAGCAGTTCTTC.

CDR3 DNA sequence: TGCGCCAGCAGCCAAGAGAGAGGGGCGGACTCCTGGACCTCTAGCACAGATACGCAGTATTTT. It yields the protein CASSQERGADSWTSSTDTQYF. The chain uses TRBV4-1 and TRBJ2-3, with D perhaps given as TRBD1 or TRBD2 (5 bases each). The germline V and J ends were trimmed by 0 bases and 0 bases, with 25 bases remaining between them. The CDR3 spans 21 residues. Germline CDR1 is MGHRA and CDR2 is YSYEKL.

This rearrangement joins TRBV10-3 to TRBJ2-5, with TRBD1 matching 12 bases. Germline V gene lookup returns CDR1 ENHRY and CDR2 SYGVKD. This CDR3 is 14 amino acids long. V shed 2 bases, J shed 10 bases, and the junction held 5 bases outside the gene matches. CDR3 residues: CAISEGTGGWGQYF. The DNA of the CDR3 is TGTGCCATCAGTGAGGGGACAGGGGGCTGGGGCCAGTACTTC.

The chain carries TRBV5-1 and TRBJ2-7, with 11 nucleotides matching TRBD1. Unmatched junction bases numbered 2, after V lost 4 bases and J lost 2 bases. The CDR3 consists of 14 residues. Germline values: CDR1 SGHRS, CDR2 YFSETQ. As DNA, the CDR3 is TGCGCCAGCAGCCCGGGACAGGGGGCCTACGAGCAGTACTTC. Translated, it gives CASSPGQGAYEQYF.